This note documents a single T cell receptor beta chain sequence. Its antigen remains unknown. CDR1 is MDHEN, CDR2 SYDVKM, per germline. This CDR3 has 16 amino acids. V lost 4 bases to trimming and J lost 1 base, with 11 bases between them. Some clones are missing from TCRdb's copy, which holds only in-frame ones; the method was immunoSEQ multiplex PCR. The table includes nearly 2 million clones, over 85% detected once. Naive-designated CD8 cells lacked CD45RO, were positively enriched for CCR7, and omitted terminally differentiated effector memory CD45RA+ cells. This entry belongs to a study of shared clonotypes between healthy human individuals. Overall study findings and caveats: Represented diversity (both genetic and exposure-history) was limited by the small number of donors.

The sample was naive CD8+ T cells sorted from blood. The sequence came from a man in his late teens or twenties in good health. The chain joins TRBV28 to TRBJ2-6; D is perhaps TRBD1 (5 bases). DNA of the CDR3: TGTGCCAGCAGTTCATGGGGCGGTTCTGGGGCCAACGTCCTGACTTTC. Translating it yields CASSSWGGSGANVLTF.